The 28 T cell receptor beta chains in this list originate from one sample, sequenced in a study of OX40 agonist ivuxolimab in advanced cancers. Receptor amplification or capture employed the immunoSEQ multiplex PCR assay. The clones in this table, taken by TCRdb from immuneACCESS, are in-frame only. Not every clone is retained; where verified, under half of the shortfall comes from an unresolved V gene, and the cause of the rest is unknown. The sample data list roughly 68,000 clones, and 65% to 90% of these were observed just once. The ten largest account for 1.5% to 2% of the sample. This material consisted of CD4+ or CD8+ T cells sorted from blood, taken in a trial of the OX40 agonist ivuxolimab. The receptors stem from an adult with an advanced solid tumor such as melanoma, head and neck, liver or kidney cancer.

The CDR3 region has the DNA TGTGCCAGTAGGCCGACAGCCTCCTACGAGCAGTACTTC. Translated: CASRPTASYEQYF. The chain is built from TRBV19 and TRBJ2-7, with D perhaps matching TRBD1 (5 bases). V lost 6 bases and J lost 0, with 9 bases in between. Looked up from germline, CDR1 is LNHDA and CDR2 is SQIVND (reference sequence). The CDR3 extends over 13 amino acids.

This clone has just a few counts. For the CDR3, the DNA is TGCGCCAGCAGCTTCACTAGCGGGTACCAAGAGACCCAGTACTTC. Translating it yields CASSFTSGYQETQYF. The rearrangement links TRBV5-1 to TRBJ2-5; TRBD2 matches 9 bases. The CDR3 has 15 amino acids. The trim removed 2 bases at V and 0 bases at J, leaving 2 bases unmatched. Per germline, CDR1 SGHRS and CDR2 YFSETQ.

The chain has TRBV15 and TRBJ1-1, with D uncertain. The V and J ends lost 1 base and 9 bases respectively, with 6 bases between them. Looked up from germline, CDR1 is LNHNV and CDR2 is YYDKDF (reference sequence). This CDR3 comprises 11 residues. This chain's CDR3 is CATSRGNKAFF. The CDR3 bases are TGTGCCACCAGCAGAGGGAATAAAGCTTTCTTT.

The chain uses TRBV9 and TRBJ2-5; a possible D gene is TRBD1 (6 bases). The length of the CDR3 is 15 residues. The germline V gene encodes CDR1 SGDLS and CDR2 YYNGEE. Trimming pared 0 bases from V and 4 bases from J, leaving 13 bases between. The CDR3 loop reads CASSVGGGRSETQYF. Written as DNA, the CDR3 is TGTGCCAGCAGCGTAGGAGGGGGAAGGTCAGAGACCCAGTACTTC.

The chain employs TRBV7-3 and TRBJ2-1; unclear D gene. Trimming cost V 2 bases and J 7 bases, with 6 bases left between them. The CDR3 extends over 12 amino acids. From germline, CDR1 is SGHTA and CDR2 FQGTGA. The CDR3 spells CASSLSGNEQFF. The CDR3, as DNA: TGTGCCAGCAGCTTATCCGGTAATGAGCAGTTCTTC.

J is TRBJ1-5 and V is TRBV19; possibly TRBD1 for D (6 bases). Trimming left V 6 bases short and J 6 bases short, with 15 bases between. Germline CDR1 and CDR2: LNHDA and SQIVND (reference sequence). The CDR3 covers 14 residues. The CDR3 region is CASSPGEATQPQHF. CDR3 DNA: TGTGCCAGTAGCCCAGGGGAGGCTACTCAGCCCCAGCATTTT.

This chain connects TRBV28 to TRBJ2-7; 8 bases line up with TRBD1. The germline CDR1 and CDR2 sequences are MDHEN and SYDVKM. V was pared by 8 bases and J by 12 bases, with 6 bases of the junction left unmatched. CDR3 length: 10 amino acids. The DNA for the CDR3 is TGTGCCAGCGGGGACGGGACAGGGTACTTC. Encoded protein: CASGDGTGYF.

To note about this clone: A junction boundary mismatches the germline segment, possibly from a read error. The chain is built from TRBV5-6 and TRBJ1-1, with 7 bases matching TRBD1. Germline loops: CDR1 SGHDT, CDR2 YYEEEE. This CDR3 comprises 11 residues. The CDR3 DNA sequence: TGTGCCAGCAGCTTGGCGGGCAGGGGGATCTTT. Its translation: CASSLAGRGIF.

The CDR3 sequence: CASSVGLAGGTAGELFF. The DNA of the CDR3 is TGTGCCAGCAGCGTCGGACTAGCGGGGGGCACAGCCGGGGAGCTGTTTTTT. J is TRBJ2-2 and V is TRBV9, with 14 bases matching TRBD2. The trim removed 2 bases at V and 6 bases at J, leaving 6 bases unmatched. CDR3 length equals 17 residues. Germline V gene sequence: CDR1 SGDLS, CDR2 YYNGEE.

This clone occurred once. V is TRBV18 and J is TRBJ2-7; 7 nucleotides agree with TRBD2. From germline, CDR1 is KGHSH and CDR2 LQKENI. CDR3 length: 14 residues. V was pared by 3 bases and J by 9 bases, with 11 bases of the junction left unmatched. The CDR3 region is CASSPLEGGPGQYF. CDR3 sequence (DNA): TGTGCCAGCTCACCCCTTGAGGGAGGGCCGGGGCAGTACTTC.

The CDR3 protein is CASSFRGQAYTEAFF. The CDR3 region has the DNA TGTGCCAGCAGCTTTAGAGGACAGGCGTACACTGAAGCTTTCTTT. The chain employs TRBV5-5 and TRBJ1-1, with 7 bases aligning to TRBD1. Trimming removed 2 bases from V and 3 bases from J; junction bases left unmatched: 7. In germline, CDR1 is SGHKS, CDR2 YYEKEE (reference sequence). This CDR3 contains 15 residues.

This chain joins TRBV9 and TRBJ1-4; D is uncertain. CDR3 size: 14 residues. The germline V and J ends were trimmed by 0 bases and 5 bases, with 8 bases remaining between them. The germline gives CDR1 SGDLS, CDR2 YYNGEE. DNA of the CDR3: TGTGCCAGCAGCGTAGGCAGCGGGAATGAAAAACTGTTTTTT. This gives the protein CASSVGSGNEKLFF.

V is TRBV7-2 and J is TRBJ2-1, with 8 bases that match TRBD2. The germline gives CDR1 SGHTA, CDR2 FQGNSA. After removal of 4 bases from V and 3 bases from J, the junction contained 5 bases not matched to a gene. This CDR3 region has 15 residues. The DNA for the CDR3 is TGTGCCAGCAGCTCCGCCGGGACTAGCTACAATGAGCAGTTCTTC. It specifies CASSSAGTSYNEQFF.

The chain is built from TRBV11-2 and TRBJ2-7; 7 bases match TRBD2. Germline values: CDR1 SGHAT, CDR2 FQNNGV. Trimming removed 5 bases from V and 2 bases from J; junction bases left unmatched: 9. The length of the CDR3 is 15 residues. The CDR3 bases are TGTGCCAGCAGCCCTGGAGTAGCGGGTCCCTACGAGCAGTACTTC. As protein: CASSPGVAGPYEQYF.

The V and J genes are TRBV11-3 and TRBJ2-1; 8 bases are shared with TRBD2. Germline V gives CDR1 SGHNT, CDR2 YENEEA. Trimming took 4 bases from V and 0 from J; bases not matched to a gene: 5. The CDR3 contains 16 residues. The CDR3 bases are TGTGCCAGCAGCTCGACTAGCGCGCTCTCCTACAATGAGCAGTTCTTC. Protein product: CASSSTSALSYNEQFF.

The CDR3 loop reads CASSETVGVNEQFF. The CDR3 nucleotides read TGCGCCAGCAGTGAGACTGTCGGGGTCAATGAGCAGTTCTTC. This chain uses TRBV10-1 with TRBJ2-1; tentatively, D is TRBD2 (5 bases). CDR3 length: 14 residues. Germline lookup yields CDR1 WNHNN and CDR2 SYGVQD (reference sequence). With 2 bases removed from V and 6 bases from J, the gap between germline ends came to 11 bases.

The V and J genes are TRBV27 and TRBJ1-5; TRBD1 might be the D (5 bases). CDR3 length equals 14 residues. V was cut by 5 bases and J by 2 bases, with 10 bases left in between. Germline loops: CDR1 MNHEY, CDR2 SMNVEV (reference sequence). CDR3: CASSPGTRNQPQHF. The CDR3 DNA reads TGTGCCAGCAGTCCTGGGACCCGCAATCAGCCCCAGCATTTT.

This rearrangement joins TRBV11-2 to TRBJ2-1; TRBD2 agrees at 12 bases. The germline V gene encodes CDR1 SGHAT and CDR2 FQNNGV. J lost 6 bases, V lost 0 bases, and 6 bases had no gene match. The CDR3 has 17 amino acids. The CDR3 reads CASSLDLASGRGNEQFF. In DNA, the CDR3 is TGTGCCAGCAGCTTAGATTTGGCTAGCGGGAGGGGCAATGAGCAGTTCTTC.

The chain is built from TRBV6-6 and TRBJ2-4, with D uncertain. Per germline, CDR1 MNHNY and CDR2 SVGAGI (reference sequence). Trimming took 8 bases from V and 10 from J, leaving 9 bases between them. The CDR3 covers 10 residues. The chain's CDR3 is CASGVRIQYF. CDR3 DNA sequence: TGTGCCAGCGGCGTCCGTATTCAGTACTTC.

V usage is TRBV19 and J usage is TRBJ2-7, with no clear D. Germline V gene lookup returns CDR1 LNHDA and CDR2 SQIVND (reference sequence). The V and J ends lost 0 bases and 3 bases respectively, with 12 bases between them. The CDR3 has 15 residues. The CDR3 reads CASSIDPKDNYEQYF. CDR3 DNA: TGTGCCAGTAGTATAGATCCCAAGGATAACTACGAGCAGTACTTC. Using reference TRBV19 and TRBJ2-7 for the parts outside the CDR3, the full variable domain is DGGITQSPKYLFRKEGQNVTLSCEQNLNHDAMYWYRQDPGQGLRLIYYSQIVNDFQKGDIAEGYSVSREKKESFPLTVTSAQKNPTAFYLCASSIDPKDNYEQYFGPGTRLTVT.

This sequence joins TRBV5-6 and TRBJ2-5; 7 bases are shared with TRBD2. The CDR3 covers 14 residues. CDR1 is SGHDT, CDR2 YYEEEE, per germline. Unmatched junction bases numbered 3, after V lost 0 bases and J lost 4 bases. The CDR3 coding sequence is TGTGCCAGCAGCTTGGTGGGCGGGGGAGAGACCCAGTACTTC. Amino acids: CASSLVGGGETQYF. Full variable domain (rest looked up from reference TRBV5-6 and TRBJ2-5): DAGVTQSPTHLIKTRGQQVTLRCSPKSGHDTVSWYQQALGQGPQFIFQYYEEEERQRGNFPDRFSGHQFPNYSSELNVNALLLGDSALYLCASSLVGGGETQYFGPGTRLLVL.

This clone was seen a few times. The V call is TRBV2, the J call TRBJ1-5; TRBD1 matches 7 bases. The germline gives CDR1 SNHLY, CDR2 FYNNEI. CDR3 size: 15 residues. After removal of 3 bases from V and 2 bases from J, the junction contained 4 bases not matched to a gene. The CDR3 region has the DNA TGTGCCAGCAGTGAGGAAGACAGGGGCAATCAGCCCCAGCATTTT. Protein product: CASSEEDRGNQPQHF.

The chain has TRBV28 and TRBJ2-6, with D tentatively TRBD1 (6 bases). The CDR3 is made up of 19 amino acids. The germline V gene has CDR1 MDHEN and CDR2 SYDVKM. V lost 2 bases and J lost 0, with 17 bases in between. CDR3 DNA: TGTGCCAGCAGTTTAGTTTACCTAAAAGGGGGCTCTGGGGCCAACGTCCTGACTTTC. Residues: CASSLVYLKGGSGANVLTF.

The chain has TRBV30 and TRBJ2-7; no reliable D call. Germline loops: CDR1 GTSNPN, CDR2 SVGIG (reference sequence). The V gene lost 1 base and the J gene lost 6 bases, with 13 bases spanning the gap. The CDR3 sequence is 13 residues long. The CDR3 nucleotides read TGTGCCTGGAGTGAGTTCCTCTCGGGCGAGCAGTACTTC. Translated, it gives CAWSEFLSGEQYF.

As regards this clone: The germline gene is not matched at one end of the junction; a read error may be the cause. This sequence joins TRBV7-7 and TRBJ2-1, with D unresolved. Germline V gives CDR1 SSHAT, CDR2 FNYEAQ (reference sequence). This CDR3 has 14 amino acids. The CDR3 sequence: CASSLDSGLNEQFF. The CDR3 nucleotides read TGTGCTAGCAGCTTAGATTCCGGTTTGAATGAGCAGTTCTTC.

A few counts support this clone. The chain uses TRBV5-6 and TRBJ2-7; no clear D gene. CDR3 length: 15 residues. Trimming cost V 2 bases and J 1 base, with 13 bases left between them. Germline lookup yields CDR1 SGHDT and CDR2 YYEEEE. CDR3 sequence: CASSFPLTASYEQYF. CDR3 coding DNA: TGTGCCAGCAGCTTCCCCCTGACCGCTTCCTACGAGCAGTACTTC.

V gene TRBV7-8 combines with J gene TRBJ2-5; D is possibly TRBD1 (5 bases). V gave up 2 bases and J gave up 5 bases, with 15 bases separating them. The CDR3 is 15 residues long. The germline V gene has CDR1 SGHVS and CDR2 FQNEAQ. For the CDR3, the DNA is TGTGCCAGCAGCTTATGGCGGCAGGGAAGGGAGACCCAGTACTTC. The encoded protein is CASSLWRQGRETQYF.

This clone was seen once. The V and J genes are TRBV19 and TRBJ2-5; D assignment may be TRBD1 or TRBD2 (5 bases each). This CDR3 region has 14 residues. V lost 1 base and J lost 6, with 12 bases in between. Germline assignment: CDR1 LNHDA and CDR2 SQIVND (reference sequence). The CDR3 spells CASSIVQEEKTQYF. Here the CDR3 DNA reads TGTGCCAGTAGTATAGTACAGGAGGAGAAGACCCAGTACTTC. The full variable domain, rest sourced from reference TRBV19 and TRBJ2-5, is DGGITQSPKYLFRKEGQNVTLSCEQNLNHDAMYWYRQDPGQGLRLIYYSQIVNDFQKGDIAEGYSVSREKKESFPLTVTSAQKNPTAFYLCASSIVQEEKTQYFGPGTRLLVL.